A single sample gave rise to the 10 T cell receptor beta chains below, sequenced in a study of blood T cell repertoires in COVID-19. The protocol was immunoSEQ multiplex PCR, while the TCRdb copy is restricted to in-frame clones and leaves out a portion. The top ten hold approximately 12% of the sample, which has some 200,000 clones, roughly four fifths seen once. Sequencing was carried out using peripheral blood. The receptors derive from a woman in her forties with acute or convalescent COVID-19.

CDR3 in amino acids: CASSYSVLAGGYEQYF. CDR3 DNA sequence: TGTGCCAGCAGTTACTCGGTTCTAGCGGGTGGCTACGAGCAGTACTTC. This chain connects TRBV6-2 or TRBV6-3 to TRBJ2-7; 8 bases fit TRBD2. V gave up 0 bases and J gave up 3 bases; unmatched junction bases: 7. The CDR3 covers 16 residues. Germline CDR1 and CDR2: MNHEY and SVGEGT.

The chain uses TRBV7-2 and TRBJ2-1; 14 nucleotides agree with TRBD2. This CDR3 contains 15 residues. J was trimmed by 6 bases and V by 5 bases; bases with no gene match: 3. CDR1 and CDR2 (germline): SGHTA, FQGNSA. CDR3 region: CASSMTSGGGNEQFF. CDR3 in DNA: TGTGCCAGCAGCATGACTAGCGGGGGGGGCAATGAGCAGTTCTTC.

Here the CDR3 reads CASSLLARPNEQFF. CDR3 DNA sequence: TGTGCCAGCAGCCTCCTAGCGCGCCCCAATGAGCAGTTCTTC. V gene TRBV7-9 combines with J gene TRBJ2-1, with a possible D match to TRBD2 (6 bases). The CDR3 has 14 residues. Trimming pared 5 bases from V and 6 bases from J, leaving 14 bases between. The germline gives CDR1 SEHNR, CDR2 FQNEAQ (reference sequence).

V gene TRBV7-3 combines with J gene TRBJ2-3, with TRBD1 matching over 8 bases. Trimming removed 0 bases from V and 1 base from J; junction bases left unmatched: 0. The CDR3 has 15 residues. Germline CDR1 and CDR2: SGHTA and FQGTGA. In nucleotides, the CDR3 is TGTGCCAGCAGCTTAACGACAGGGGGCACAGATACGCAGTATTTT. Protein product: CASSLTTGGTDTQYF.

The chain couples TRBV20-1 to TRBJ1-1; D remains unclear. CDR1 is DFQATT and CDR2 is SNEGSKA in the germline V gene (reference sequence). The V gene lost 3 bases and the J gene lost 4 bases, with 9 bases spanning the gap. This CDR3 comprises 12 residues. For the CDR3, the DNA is TGCAGTGCTAGTTTAACGGGCACTGAAGCTTTCTTT. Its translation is CSASLTGTEAFF.

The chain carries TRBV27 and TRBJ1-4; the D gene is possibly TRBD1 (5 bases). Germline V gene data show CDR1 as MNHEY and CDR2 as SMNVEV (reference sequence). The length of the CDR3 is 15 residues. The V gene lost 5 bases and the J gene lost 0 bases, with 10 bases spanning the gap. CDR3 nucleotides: TGTGCCAGCAGTCCCGGACAAACAACTAATGAAAAACTGTTTTTT. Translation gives CASSPGQTTNEKLFF.

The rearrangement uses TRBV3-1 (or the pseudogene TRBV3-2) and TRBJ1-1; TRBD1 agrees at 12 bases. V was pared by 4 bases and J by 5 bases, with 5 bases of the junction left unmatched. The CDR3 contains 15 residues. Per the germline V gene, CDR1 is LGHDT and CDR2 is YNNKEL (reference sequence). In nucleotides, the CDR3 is TGTGCCAGCAGCCCGGGACAGGGGGCGGTAACTGAAGCTTTCTTT. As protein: CASSPGQGAVTEAFF.

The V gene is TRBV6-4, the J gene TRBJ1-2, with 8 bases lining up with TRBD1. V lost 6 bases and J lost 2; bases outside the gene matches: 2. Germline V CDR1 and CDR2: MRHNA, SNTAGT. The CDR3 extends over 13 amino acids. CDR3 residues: CASRGTGNYGYTF. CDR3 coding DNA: TGTGCCAGCAGGGGGACAGGCAACTATGGCTACACCTTC.

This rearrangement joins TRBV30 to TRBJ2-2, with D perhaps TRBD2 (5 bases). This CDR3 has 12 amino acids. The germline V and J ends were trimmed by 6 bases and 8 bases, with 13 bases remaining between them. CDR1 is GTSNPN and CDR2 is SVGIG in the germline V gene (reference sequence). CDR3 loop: CACQLPGGELFF. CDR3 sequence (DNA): TGTGCCTGCCAGCTTCCGGGAGGGGAGCTGTTTTTT. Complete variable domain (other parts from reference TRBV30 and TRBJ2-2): SQTIHQWPATLVQPVGSPLSLECTVEGTSNPNLYWYRQAAGRGLQLLFYSVGIGQISSEVPQNLSASRPQDRQFILSSKKLLLSDSGFYLCACQLPGGELFFGEGSRLTVL.

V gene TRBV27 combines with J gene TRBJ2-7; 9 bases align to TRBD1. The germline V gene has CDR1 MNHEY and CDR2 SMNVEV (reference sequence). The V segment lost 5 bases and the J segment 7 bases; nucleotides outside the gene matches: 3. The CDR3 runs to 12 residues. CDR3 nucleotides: TGTGCCAGCAGTCCGACAGGGGGAGAGCAGTACTTC. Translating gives CASSPTGGEQYF.